Each of the 2 T cell receptor beta chains below was sequenced from the same sample in a study of blood T cells in healthy people across ages. Using a J-beta primer mix together with a sample-barcoded 5' primer, a second PCR was run for roughly 7 to 11 cycles. One entry per CDR3 protein, called by TCRdb with MiXCR from the 5' RACE reads. This table holds roughly 680,000 distinct CDR3 sequences, around half found once. The sample taken for sequencing was blood. All receptors come from a woman aged 60 to 75 in good health.

This clonotype was counted only a few times. The CDR3 here is CSARPGLEETQYF. CDR3 DNA: TGCAGTGCTAGACCGGGATTGGAGGAGACCCAGTACTTC. V usage is TRBV20-1 and J usage is TRBJ2-4, with D perhaps matching TRBD2 (5 bases). The assigned J gene may be wrong: the sequence end matches TRBJ2-5 better. The CDR3 spans 13 residues. The V gene's germline CDR1 is DFQATT and CDR2 SNEGSKA (reference sequence).

This chain links TRBV15 with TRBJ2-3, with 8 bases lining up with TRBD1. V lost 1 base and J lost 1; bases outside the gene matches: 7. The V gene's germline CDR1 is LNHNV and CDR2 YYDKDF (reference sequence). The CDR3 runs 17 residues. CDR3 in DNA: TGTGCCACCAGCAGAGGGCCCCCGGGACAGGGCACAGATACGCAGTATTTT. Translating gives CATSRGPPGQGTDTQYF. The whole variable domain, remainder taken from reference TRBV15 and TRBJ2-3, is DAMVIQNPRYQVTQFGKPVTLSCSQTLNHNVMYWYQQKSSQAPKLLFHYYDKDFNNEADTPDNFQSRRPNTSFCFLDIRSPGLGDTAMYLCATSRGPPGQGTDTQYFGPGTRLTVL.